Following are 20 T cell receptor beta chains from one sample sequenced in a study of blood T cells in healthy people across ages. It was with a sample-barcoded 5' primer and a J-beta primer mix that a second PCR of roughly 7 to 12 cycles was run. TCRdb redid the calling of the 5' RACE reads with MiXCR, one entry per CDR3 protein. The data contain about 1,400,000 distinct CDR3 sequences, around 59% of them singletons. Sample: blood. These receptors were taken from a young man in good health.

This clonotype was counted a few times. The chain is built from TRBV13 and TRBJ2-1; the D gene could be TRBD1 or TRBD2 (5 bases each). The CDR3 is 15 amino acids. CDR1 is PRHDT, CDR2 FYEKMQ, per germline (reference sequence). The V and J ends lost 0 bases and 4 bases respectively, with 10 bases between them. CDR3 DNA: TGTGCCAGCAGCTTAGGCTTGGGGGTTTACAATGAGCAGTTCTTC. Translation gives CASSLGLGVYNEQFF.

V is TRBV7-2 and J is TRBJ2-7, with 11 bases lining up with TRBD2. The CDR3 runs to 17 residues. Germline V gene lookup returns CDR1 SGHTA and CDR2 FQGNSA. The V gene end was trimmed by 2 bases and the J gene end by 4 bases; junction bases not matched to a gene: 10. The CDR3 protein is CASSLSGTSGTLYEQYF. In nucleotides, the CDR3 is TGTGCCAGCAGCTTATCCGGGACTAGCGGAACATTATACGAGCAGTACTTC.

This clonotype was seen a handful of times. The rearrangement links TRBV4-1 to TRBJ2-1, with 12 nucleotides matching TRBD2. The CDR3 spans 18 residues. From germline, CDR1 is MGHRA and CDR2 YSYEKL. After removal of 3 bases from V and 4 bases from J, the junction contained 10 bases not matched to a gene. As DNA, the CDR3 is TGCGCCAGCAGCCATACTAGCGGGAGGCCTACATCATACAATGAGCAGTTCTTC. It codes for CASSHTSGRPTSYNEQFF.

This sequence joins TRBV28 and TRBJ2-4; D call uncertain. The J call may be in error: the DNA end matches TRBJ2-7 better. Germline V lookup: CDR1 MDHEN, CDR2 SYDVKM. This CDR3 has 15 amino acids. The CDR3, as DNA: TGTGCCAGCAGTTCTTCAGAGTTTTTATCCTACGAGCAGTACTTC. Amino acid sequence: CASSSSEFLSYEQYF.

The rearrangement uses TRBV28 and TRBJ2-5, with D tentatively TRBD1 (5 bases). V was clipped by 6 bases and J by 5 bases, with 10 bases between them. The CDR3 contains 12 residues. From germline, CDR1 is MDHEN and CDR2 SYDVKM. The CDR3 DNA reads TGTGCCAGCAGGGTAGGGGTTGAGACCCAGTACTTC. Translation: CASRVGVETQYF.

The V gene is TRBV5-1, the J gene TRBJ2-5; D remains ambiguous. The better agreement between TRBJ2-7 and the DNA end casts doubt on the J call. Germline V gene sequence: CDR1 SGHRS, CDR2 YFSETQ. There are 14 residues in the CDR3. CDR3 DNA: TGCGCCAGCAGCTTGGAGGCAGCAGTAGGCGAGCAGTACTTC. It translates to CASSLEAAVGEQYF.

This chain links TRBV7-9 with TRBJ2-7, with 8 bases that match TRBD1. CDR3 length equals 16 residues. V trimming: 2 bases; J trimming: 0 bases; junction bases outside the gene matches: 6. Germline CDR1 SEHNR, CDR2 FQNEAQ (reference sequence). The CDR3 sequence is CASSLMRTGPSYEQYF. Here the CDR3 DNA reads TGTGCCAGCAGCTTAATGCGGACAGGGCCCTCCTACGAGCAGTACTTC.

The V call is TRBV12-3 or TRBV12-4, the J call TRBJ1-2; 9 nucleotides agree with TRBD1. This CDR3 is 17 amino acids long. With 3 bases clipped from V and 1 base from J, the junction kept 9 bases outside the gene matches. CDR3 DNA sequence: TGTGCCAGCAGTTTGGGACAGGGCACAGCTTATAACTATGGCTACACCTTC. It encodes CASSLGQGTAYNYGYTF.

The chain employs TRBV15 and TRBJ2-5, with no clear D. Germline CDR1 and CDR2: LNHNV and YYDKDF (reference sequence). The CDR3 covers 14 residues. With 0 bases removed from V and 5 bases from J, the gap between germline ends came to 10 bases. Here the CDR3 DNA reads TGTGCCACCAGCAGAGATGGCCTGGCGGAGACCCAGTACTTC. Its protein product is CATSRDGLAETQYF.

This chain joins TRBV10-3 and TRBJ2-7; D is possibly TRBD2 (5 bases). The length of the CDR3 is 14 residues. Per the germline V gene, CDR1 is ENHRY and CDR2 is SYGVKD. Trimming left V 4 bases short and J 0 bases short, with 10 bases between. The CDR3 nucleotides read TGTGCCATCAGTGTAGAAGGGAGCTCCTACGAGCAGTACTTC. This gives the protein CAISVEGSSYEQYF.

The V and J genes are TRBV4-3 and TRBJ2-1; tentatively, D is TRBD1 (5 bases). CDR3 length: 15 residues. CDR1 LGHNA and CDR2 YSLEER come from the germline V gene. V was trimmed by 0 bases and J by 2 bases, leaving 8 bases between them. The CDR3 DNA sequence: TGCGCCAGCAGCCAAGAGCAGGGAACCTACAATGAGCAGTTCTTC. This sequence encodes CASSQEQGTYNEQFF.

In nucleotides, the CDR3 is TGCGCCAGCAGCTCTCAAAAACCAGGGACTAGCGGGAGTTACGAGCAGTACTTC. Its translation: CASSSQKPGTSGSYEQYF. The V gene is TRBV4-1, the J gene TRBJ2-4; TRBD2 matches 14 bases. The J call may be wrong; the DNA end is better matched by TRBJ2-7. This CDR3 region has 18 residues. CDR1 and CDR2 (germline): MGHRA, YSYEKL.

This rearrangement joins TRBV27 to TRBJ2-1; 10 bases map to TRBD2. V gave up 8 bases and J gave up 7 bases; unmatched junction bases: 14. The CDR3 contains 16 residues. Germline V gene sequence: CDR1 MNHEY, CDR2 SMNVEV (reference sequence). CDR3 region: CASGISGRASLNEQFF. The CDR3, as DNA: TGTGCCAGCGGGATCAGCGGGAGGGCCAGCTTGAATGAGCAGTTCTTC.

The chain combines TRBV10-3 with TRBJ1-1; no clear D gene. Germline lookup yields CDR1 ENHRY and CDR2 SYGVKD. Trimming cost V 10 bases and J 1 base, with 7 bases left between them. The length of the CDR3 is 11 residues. The CDR3 nucleotides read TGTGCCACGGGATCGAACACTGAAGCTTTCTTT. This sequence encodes CATGSNTEAFF.

The J gene is TRBJ2-1, the V gene TRBV5-1; 7 nucleotides align to TRBD2. The end of the DNA is better explained by TRBJ2-7, so the J call may be wrong. The CDR3 contains 16 residues. The V gene's germline CDR1 is SGHRS and CDR2 YFSETQ. CDR3 bases: TGCGCCAGCAGCCCTCGACTGAGCGGGGTTAACAATGAGCAGTACTTC. As protein: CASSPRLSGVNNEQYF.

This rearrangement joins TRBV20-1 to TRBJ2-7; the D gene is possibly TRBD1 (6 bases). Trimming stripped 2 bases from V and 2 bases from J, with 10 bases between. The CDR3 totals 13 residues. Germline V gives CDR1 DFQATT, CDR2 SNEGSKA (reference sequence). CDR3 coding DNA: TGCAGTGCTAGACAAAGGACAGCCTACGAGCAGTACTTC. Its protein product is CSARQRTAYEQYF.

The genes are TRBV29-1 and TRBJ2-1; D gene uncertain. The germline CDR1 and CDR2 sequences are SQVTM and ANQGSEA. The CDR3 is 13 amino acids. Deletions cut 1 base from V and 6 bases from J, with 10 bases between. The CDR3 is CSVEGGLANEQFF. For the CDR3, the DNA is TGCAGCGTTGAAGGGGGTTTAGCCAATGAGCAGTTCTTC.

The chain carries TRBV28 and TRBJ1-5, with 7 nucleotides matching TRBD1. The CDR3 has 16 residues. V shed 5 bases, J shed 1 base, and the junction held 8 bases outside the gene matches. CDR1 is MDHEN and CDR2 is SYDVKM in the germline V gene. The CDR3, as DNA: TGTGCCAGCAGTCAGTACAGGGGCGGAAGCAATCAGCCCCAGCATTTT. Translated: CASSQYRGGSNQPQHF.

The V call is TRBV9, the J call TRBJ2-5; either TRBD1 or TRBD2 may supply D (5 bases each). The J call may be mistaken, given a closer DNA end match to TRBJ2-7. Germline values: CDR1 SGDLS, CDR2 YYNGEE. The CDR3 is made up of 15 amino acids. In nucleotides, the CDR3 is TGTGCCAGCAGCGTAGTCCGGGACCCCTGGCGCGAGCAGTACTTC. This encodes CASSVVRDPWREQYF.

The V and J genes are TRBV7-2 and TRBJ2-5; D is possibly TRBD2 (6 bases). Germline V CDR1 and CDR2: SGHTA, FQGNSA. Trimming shortened V by 3 bases and J by 5 bases, and 13 bases separated the two germline ends. The CDR3 has 14 amino acids. The CDR3 region is CASSFGQSGETQYF. The CDR3, as DNA: TGTGCCAGCAGCTTTGGTCAGAGCGGGGAGACCCAGTACTTC.